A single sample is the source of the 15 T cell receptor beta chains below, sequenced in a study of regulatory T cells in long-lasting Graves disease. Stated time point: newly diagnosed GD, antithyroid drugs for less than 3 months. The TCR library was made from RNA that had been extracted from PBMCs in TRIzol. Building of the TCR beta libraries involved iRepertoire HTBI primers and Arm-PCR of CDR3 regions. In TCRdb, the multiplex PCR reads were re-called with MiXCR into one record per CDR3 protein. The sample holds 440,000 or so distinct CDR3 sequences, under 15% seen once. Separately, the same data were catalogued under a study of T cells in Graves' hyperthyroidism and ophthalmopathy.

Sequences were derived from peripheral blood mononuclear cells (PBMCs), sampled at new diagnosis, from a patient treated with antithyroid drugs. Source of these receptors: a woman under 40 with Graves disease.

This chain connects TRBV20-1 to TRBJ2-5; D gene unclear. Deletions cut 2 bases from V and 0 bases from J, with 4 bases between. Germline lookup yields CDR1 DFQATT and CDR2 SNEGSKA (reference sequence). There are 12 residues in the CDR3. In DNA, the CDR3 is TGCAGTGCTAGAAAGAACCAAGAGACCCAGTACTTC. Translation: CSARKNQETQYF.

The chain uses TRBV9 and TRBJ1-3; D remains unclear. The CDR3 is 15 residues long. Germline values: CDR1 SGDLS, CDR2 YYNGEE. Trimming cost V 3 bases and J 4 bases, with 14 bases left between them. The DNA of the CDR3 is TGTGCCAGCAGCGACGAGAGGAAGTACGGAAACACCATATATTTT. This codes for CASSDERKYGNTIYF.

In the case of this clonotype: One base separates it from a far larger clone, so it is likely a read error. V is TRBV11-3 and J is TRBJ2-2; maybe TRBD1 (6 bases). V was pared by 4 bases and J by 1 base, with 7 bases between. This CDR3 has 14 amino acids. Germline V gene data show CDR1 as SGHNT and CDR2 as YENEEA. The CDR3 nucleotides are TGTGCCAGCAGCTGGGGACAGAACACCGGGGAGCTGTTTTTT. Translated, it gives CASSWGQNTGELFF.

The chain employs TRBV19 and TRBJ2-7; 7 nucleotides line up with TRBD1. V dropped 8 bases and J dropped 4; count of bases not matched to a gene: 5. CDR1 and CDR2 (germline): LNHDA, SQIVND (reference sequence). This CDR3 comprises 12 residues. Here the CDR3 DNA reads TGTGCCAGTGGGGACAGACGGTACGAGCAGTACTTC. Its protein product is CASGDRRYEQYF. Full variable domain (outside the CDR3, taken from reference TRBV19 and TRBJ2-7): DGGITQSPKYLFRKEGQNVTLSCEQNLNHDAMYWYRQDPGQGLRLIYYSQIVNDFQKGDIAEGYSVSREKKESFPLTVTSAQKNPTAFYLCASGDRRYEQYFGPGTRLTVT.

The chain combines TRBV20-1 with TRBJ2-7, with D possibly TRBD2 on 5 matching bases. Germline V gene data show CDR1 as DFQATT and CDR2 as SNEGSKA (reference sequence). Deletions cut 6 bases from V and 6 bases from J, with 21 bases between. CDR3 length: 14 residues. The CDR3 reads CSALPGRVRGEQYF. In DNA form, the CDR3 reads TGCAGTGCCCTCCCCGGGCGGGTGAGAGGCGAGCAGTACTTC.

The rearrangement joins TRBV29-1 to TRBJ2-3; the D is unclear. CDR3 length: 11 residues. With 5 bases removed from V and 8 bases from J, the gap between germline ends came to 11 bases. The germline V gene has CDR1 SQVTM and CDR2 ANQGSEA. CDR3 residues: CSVHLTGTQYF. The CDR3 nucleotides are TGCAGCGTTCACCTAACCGGTACGCAGTATTTT.

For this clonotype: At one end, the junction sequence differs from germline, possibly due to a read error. This CDR3 is CAGRYRDRGSYEQYF. In DNA form, the CDR3 reads TGTGCCGGGAGGTACCGGGACAGGGGCTCCTACGAGCAGTACTTC. The chain couples TRBV30 to TRBJ2-7, with 10 bases lining up with TRBD1. This CDR3 contains 15 residues. The germline V gene has CDR1 GTSNPN and CDR2 SVGIG (reference sequence).

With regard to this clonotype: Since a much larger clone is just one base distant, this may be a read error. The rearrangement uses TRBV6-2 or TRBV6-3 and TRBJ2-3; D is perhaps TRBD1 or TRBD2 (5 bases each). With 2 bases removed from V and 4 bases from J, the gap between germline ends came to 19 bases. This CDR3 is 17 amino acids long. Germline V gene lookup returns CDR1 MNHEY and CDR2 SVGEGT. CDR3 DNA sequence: TGTGCCAGCAGTTACGCCCCGGGGCCCCTGGCCCCAGATACGCAGTATTTT. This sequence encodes CASSYAPGPLAPDTQYF.

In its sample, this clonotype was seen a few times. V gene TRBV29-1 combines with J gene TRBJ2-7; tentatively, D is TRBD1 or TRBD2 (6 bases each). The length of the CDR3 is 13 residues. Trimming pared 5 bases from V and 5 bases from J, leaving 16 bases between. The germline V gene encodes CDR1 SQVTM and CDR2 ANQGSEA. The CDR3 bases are TGCAGCGTTTGGGGGGCCAGTGTCAACGAGCAGTACTTC. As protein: CSVWGASVNEQYF.

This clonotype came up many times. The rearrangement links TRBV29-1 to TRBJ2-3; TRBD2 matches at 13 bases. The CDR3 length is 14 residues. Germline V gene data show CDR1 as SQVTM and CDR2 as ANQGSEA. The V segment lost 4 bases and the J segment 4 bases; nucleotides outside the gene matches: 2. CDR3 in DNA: TGCAGCGTTGGGACTAGCGGGAGCGCAGATACGCAGTATTTT. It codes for CSVGTSGSADTQYF.

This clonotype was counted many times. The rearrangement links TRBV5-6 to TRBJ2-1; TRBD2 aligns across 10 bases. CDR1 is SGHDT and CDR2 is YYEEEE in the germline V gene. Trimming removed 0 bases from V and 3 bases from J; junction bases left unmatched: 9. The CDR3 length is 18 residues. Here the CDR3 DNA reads TGTGCCAGCAGCTTGGGGAGGACTAGCGGAGCCCGCTACAATGAGCAGTTCTTC. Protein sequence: CASSLGRTSGARYNEQFF. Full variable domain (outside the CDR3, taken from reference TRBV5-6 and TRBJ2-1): DAGVTQSPTHLIKTRGQQVTLRCSPKSGHDTVSWYQQALGQGPQFIFQYYEEEERQRGNFPDRFSGHQFPNYSSELNVNALLLGDSALYLCASSLGRTSGARYNEQFFGPGTRLTVL.

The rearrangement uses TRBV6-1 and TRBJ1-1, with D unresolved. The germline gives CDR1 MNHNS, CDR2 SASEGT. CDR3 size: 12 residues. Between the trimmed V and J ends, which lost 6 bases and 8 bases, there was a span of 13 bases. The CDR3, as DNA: TGTGCCAGCAGCCCCGGGCCGTCGGAAGCTTTCTTT. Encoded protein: CASSPGPSEAFF.

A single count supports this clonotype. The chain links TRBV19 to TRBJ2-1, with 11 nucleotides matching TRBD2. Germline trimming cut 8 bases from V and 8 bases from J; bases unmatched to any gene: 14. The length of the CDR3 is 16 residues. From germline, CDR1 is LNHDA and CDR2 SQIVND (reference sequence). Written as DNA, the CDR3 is TGTGCCAGTTATCCGTTCGCTAGCGGGAGGAACGATGAGCAGTTCTTC. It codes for CASYPFASGRNDEQFF.

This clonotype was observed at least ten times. In DNA form, the CDR3 reads TGTGCCAGCTCTCAGGGGACTAGAAGGGGGTCATCCTACAATGAGCAGTTCTTC. Its protein product is CASSQGTRRGSSYNEQFF. The chain uses TRBV18 and TRBJ2-1, with TRBD2 matching 8 bases. Looked up from germline, CDR1 is KGHSH and CDR2 is LQKENI. V lost 6 bases to trimming and J lost 1 base; unmatched junction nucleotides: 14. The CDR3 totals 18 residues.

CDR3 loop: CSARIAGRAGELFF. Here the CDR3 DNA reads TGCAGTGCTAGGATAGCGGGAAGGGCCGGGGAGCTGTTTTTT. The V call is TRBV20-1, the J call TRBJ2-2; 8 bases line up with TRBD2. The CDR3 has 14 amino acids. The germline gives CDR1 DFQATT, CDR2 SNEGSKA (reference sequence). V lost 3 bases and J lost 6; bases outside the gene matches: 6.